The text below deals with one TCR beta chain. The antigen is unknown. Other DNA sequences in this sample translate to the same CDR3. CDR1 is SGHRS and CDR2 is YFSETQ in the germline V gene. Deletions cut 5 bases from V and 0 bases from J, with 6 bases between. This CDR3 comprises 13 residues. TCRdb keeps only in-frame clones here, not all; method: immunoSEQ multiplex PCR. The table has fewer than 2.5 million clones, 93% seen once; the top ten hold more than 0.35%. This sample stems from a study of shared clonotypes between healthy human individuals. Study-level results: Naive subsets tended to show greater estimated richness than memory subsets.

The chain couples TRBV5-1 to TRBJ1-3; no definite D call. This receptor was obtained from a man younger than 35 in good health. Some clones in this sample may be carry-over from other donors' samples. Input material: naive CD4+ T cells from PBMCs. As for subset: CD45RA+ positively selected. The CDR3 DNA follows: TGCGCCAGCAGTCAGAGCTCTGGAAACACCATATATTTT. Its protein product is CASSQSSGNTIYF.